These T cell receptor beta chains were read from a single sample in a study of shared clonotypes between healthy human individuals. Assay: immunoSEQ multiplex PCR; the TCRdb copy retains only in-frame clones and omits some. Of about 770,000 clones listed, approximately 77% are singletons. The sequenced sample consisted of memory CD4+ T cells sorted from blood. Source of these receptors: a woman in her twenties or thirties in good health. CDR3s include the opening cysteine and the closing phenylalanine or tryptophan. Fields, in order: CDR3 protein, V gene, J gene.

cdr3_aa: CASNRGASYNEQFF
v_call: TRBV27
j_call: TRBJ2-1

cdr3_aa: CASSQNSGAYEQYF
v_call: TRBV5-4
j_call: TRBJ2-7

cdr3_aa: CASSLGDRRGDTQYF
v_call: TRBV5-1
j_call: TRBJ2-3

cdr3_aa: CASSIGPYSNQPQHF
v_call: TRBV19
j_call: TRBJ1-5

cdr3_aa: CASSYGSSGNTIYF
v_call: TRBV6-5
j_call: TRBJ1-3

cdr3_aa: CAISESETGNYGYTF
v_call: TRBV10-3
j_call: TRBJ1-2

cdr3_aa: CASSTSGRDTQYF
v_call: TRBV27
j_call: TRBJ2-3

cdr3_aa: CASSLLDSAGLFF
v_call: TRBV28
j_call: TRBJ2-2

cdr3_aa: CATLGRSPLNEQFF
v_call: TRBV28
j_call: TRBJ2-1

cdr3_aa: CASSPAGQSNQPQHF
v_call: TRBV18
j_call: TRBJ1-5

cdr3_aa: CASSLWDTATNEKLFF
v_call: TRBV28
j_call: TRBJ1-4

cdr3_aa: CASSPPGLRYTF
v_call: TRBV27
j_call: TRBJ1-2

cdr3_aa: CASSRGTGTDSGRLSNEQFF
v_call: TRBV4-1
j_call: TRBJ2-1

cdr3_aa: CASSQDTQNTEAFF
v_call: TRBV4-2
j_call: TRBJ1-1

cdr3_aa: CASSPRLLPYNEQFF
v_call: TRBV18
j_call: TRBJ2-1

cdr3_aa: CASSPIAGPVEQYF
v_call: TRBV11-2
j_call: TRBJ2-7

cdr3_aa: CASSWGTELNEQFF
v_call: TRBV5-1
j_call: TRBJ2-1

cdr3_aa: CSVAFRDTEAFF
v_call: TRBV29-1
j_call: TRBJ1-1

cdr3_aa: CSGATGTGELFF
v_call: TRBV29-1
j_call: TRBJ2-2

cdr3_aa: CASSLMGLTGELFF
v_call: TRBV7-9
j_call: TRBJ2-2

cdr3_aa: CASRARTGTSGYEQYF
v_call: TRBV6-6
j_call: TRBJ2-7

cdr3_aa: CASSTAPGEQYF
v_call: TRBV6-5
j_call: TRBJ2-7

cdr3_aa: CASSLSPGRTDTQYF
v_call: TRBV7-3
j_call: TRBJ2-3

cdr3_aa: CASSYSSGRGYEQYF
v_call: TRBV6-6
j_call: TRBJ2-7

cdr3_aa: CASTRPERPGANVLTF
v_call: TRBV5-4
j_call: TRBJ2-6

cdr3_aa: CASSSGTGEAETQYF
v_call: TRBV5-1
j_call: TRBJ2-5

cdr3_aa: CASGRDWQPQHF
v_call: TRBV28
j_call: TRBJ1-5

cdr3_aa: CASSSKGTSGLYEQYF
v_call: TRBV13
j_call: TRBJ2-7

cdr3_aa: CASSLGSGRNRETQYF
v_call: TRBV5-1
j_call: TRBJ2-5